This T cell receptor (beta chain) is from a study of T cells after yellow fever vaccination. This clonotype was seen many times. Its antigen is not identified. Whole-study results and caveats: A weaker secondary response peaked on day 5, the primary on day 15.

One entry per CDR3 protein, called by TCRdb with MiXCR from the 5' RACE reads. The profile shows approximately 550,000 distinct CDR3 sequences, roughly 19% of them singletons. The V and J ends lost 2 bases and 4 bases respectively, with 11 bases between them. The CDR3 consists of 14 residues. Germline CDR1 and CDR2: GTSNPN and SVGIG (reference sequence). The sequence was collected from a man aged 30 to 45 who received the YFV17D yellow fever vaccine. The chain links TRBV30 to TRBJ2-2; D possibly corresponds to TRBD2 (6 bases). The material sequenced was PBMCs, taken 15 days after the yellow fever booster vaccination. CDR3 amino acids: CAWSTGDFTGELFF. The CDR3 DNA follows: TGTGCCTGGAGTACCGGGGACTTCACCGGGGAGCTGTTTTTT. The full variable domain, in which reference TRBV30 and TRBJ2-2 provide the parts outside the CDR3, is SQTIHQWPATLVQPVGSPLSLECTVEGTSNPNLYWYRQAAGRGLQLLFYSVGIGQISSEVPQNLSASRPQDRQFILSSKKLLLSDSGFYLCAWSTGDFTGELFFGEGSRLTVL.